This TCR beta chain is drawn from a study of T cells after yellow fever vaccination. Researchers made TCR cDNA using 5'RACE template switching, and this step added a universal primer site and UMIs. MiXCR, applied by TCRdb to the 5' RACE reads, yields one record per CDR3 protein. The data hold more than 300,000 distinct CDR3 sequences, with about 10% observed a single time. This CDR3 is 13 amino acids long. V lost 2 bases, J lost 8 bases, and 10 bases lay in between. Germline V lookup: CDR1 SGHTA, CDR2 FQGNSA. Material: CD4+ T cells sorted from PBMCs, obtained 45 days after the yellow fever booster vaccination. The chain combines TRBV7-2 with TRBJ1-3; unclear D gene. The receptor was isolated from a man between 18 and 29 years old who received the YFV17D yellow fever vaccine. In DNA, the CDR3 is TGTGCCAGCAGCTTACGCCGGGCAGACACCATATATTTT. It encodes CASSLRRADTIYF.